Detailed here is one TCR beta chain. Its recognized antigen is unknown. In total, roughly 710 healthy bone marrow donors made up the cohort. All cohort members were sampled while nominally healthy, although unrecorded immune exposures were likely present. The donor was CMV seronegative and belonged to the group of around 350 seronegative cohort members. Every donor gave a peripheral blood sample, and the peripheral blood mononuclear cells from that sample were used for TCR beta sequencing. Genomic DNA was extracted from the blood cell samples with the Qiagen DNeasy Blood Extraction Kit. Library prep was done by the immunoSEQ multiplex PCR assay. For the multiplex PCR, a mixture combining 60 forward primers for TCR Vbeta segments and 13 reverse primers for TCR Jbeta segments was used. The CDR3 region of rearranged TCR beta genes was amplified from genomic DNA with a multiplex PCR assay. The Illumina HiSeq System was used to sequence the amplified TCR beta libraries as 87-base-pair reads. The original pipeline was this. A later analysis counted approximately 84 million unique TCR beta chains across the 550 to 750 repertoires, and around 12 million of these chains were shared by at least two donors. A nearest-neighbor algorithm error-corrected the raw reads and collapsed the reads into unique sequences, merging closely related sequences to remove PCR and sequencing errors. To assign V, D and J gene segments, CDR3 sequences were aligned to IMGT reference sequences. For a sequence to be retained, a match of at least six nucleotides was required to both a V gene segment and a J gene segment. A rearrangement was called productive if the CDR3 had no stop codons and remained in frame with V and J, and every other rearrangement was called non-productive. CDR3 was defined by IMGT convention, running from the second conserved V-encoded cysteine to the conserved J-encoded phenylalanine. The earlier analysis of about 500 of the donors excluded sequences that lacked an unambiguous match to a single V gene segment. In an earlier analysis of several hundred of the donors, V segments were called functional above 56.7% productive rearrangements and were called segregating when the between-donor standard deviation exceeded 5%. A statistical classification framework was built to diagnose cytomegalovirus status from the catalog of TCR beta chain sequences. V and J gene assignment, in a later analysis, came from comparing TCR nucleotide sequences with IMGT/GENE-DB human TR gene sequences. The TCRdist pipeline was used in a later analysis to assign CDR3 sequences and most-parsimonious VDJ recombination scenarios. In a later analysis, each TCR beta chain was defined by its CDR3 amino acid sequence together with its V-gene family, and reads lacking a unique V-gene family were excluded. A later analysis removed 592 highly shared, low-generation-probability nucleotide sequences to deal with suspected cross-contamination and a sequencing artifact. A later analysis calculated a clonal expansion index for each public chain from normalized within-repertoire ranks of inferred template counts. Generation probabilities in a later analysis came from a VDJ recombination model fitted to out-of-frame rearrangements, and those results were checked against IGoR. In a later analysis, hypergeometric tests were used to score TCR-TCR, TCR-HLA and TCR-CMV co-occurrence, with a repertoire-size bias correction applied to TCR pairs. A later analysis estimated false discovery rates by permuting HLA or CMV assignments 20 times. A later analysis grouped co-occurring TCRs with DBSCAN, adding TCRdist sequence similarity when clustering within HLA-allele-positive subsets. Repertoires with fewer than 30,000 or more than 120,000 public chains were left out of co-occurrence clustering, as were four to six repertoires with anomalous nucleotide sharing. TCRdb re-hosts the immuneACCESS table, in-frame sequences only. Its copies lack some clones; in the studies checked, an unresolved V gene accounts for under half of them, and the cause for the rest is not known. V and J calls and clone size are copied from that table; D and trimming were computed from the DNA. The record for this sample contains 55,000 to 80,000 clones. The ten largest clones take up about 2.9% of the sample.

This record belongs to a study of cytomegalovirus exposure and HLA in healthy donors (dated by TCRdb to 2016 to 2017). With regard to the full study: An earlier analysis of about 560 of the donors reported about 280 Gb of sequence data and 117 million unique TCR beta sequences obtained from 180 million or so T cells. The study aimed to test whether signatures of past pathogen exposure could be identified by cataloging public T cell receptors. Genome-wide SNP genotypes for about 60% of the roughly 670 donors were used in a later genetic analysis, which treated that subset as a discovery cohort. The number of typed donors differed by locus: 629-630 for A, B, C, DRB1 and DQB1; approximately 530 for DQA1; around 610 for DPA1; and around 490 for DPB1. Roughly five DR-DQ haplotypes were treated as single units for association and clustering because of strong linkage in the cohort. All discovery cohort repertoires had been generated on a single sequencing platform. Using immunosequencing, the study profiled T cell repertoires from fewer than 850 subjects and related those repertoires to cytomegalovirus serostatus. Both class I and class II loci were covered by HLA typing, at four-digit resolution. In the later analysis, no new phenotypic data were used to find candidate immune exposures; instead, reliance was placed on TCR beta sequences and their occurrence across donors. A later analysis re-examined previously published TCR beta repertoires from just over 650 donors and added high-resolution HLA genotyping to investigate patterns of TCR occurrence. Along with the approximately 620-subject first cohort, a separate validation cohort of some 130 different subjects was used. An earlier analysis of fewer than 750 of the donors used high-throughput TCR beta sequencing to judge whether each TCR beta V gene segment behaved as functional or pseudogenic. High-throughput TCR immunosequencing, statistical association of individual TCRs with disease status, and machine learning were combined to predict cytomegalovirus infection status. On average, about 240,000 unique TCR beta nucleotide sequences were sequenced per donor among 300 to 500 genotyped donors of the cohort, with 15% to 20% of those sequences being non-productive. Of the approximately 400 genotyped donors, 81% were placed in the genetic ancestry cluster associated with self-reported Caucasian donors. Donor age, sex, ethnicity and CMV serostatus were collected together with the repertoire data. About 300 gigabases of sequencing data and 70 million to 100 million unique TCR sequences made up an early release that covered approximately 650 HLA-typed donors.

On the study overall, not on this receptor specifically: It was suggested by the authors that the approach could potentially be generalized to other disease states and immunological phenotypes. Most TCR sequences were observed very rarely across donors, whereas some public TCRs were present in many individuals. Some IMGT-functional V segments, including TRBV6-2 and TRBV6-3, could not be distinguished by the 87-base-pair reads and were therefore excluded. An earlier analysis of around 600 of the donors showed that most TCR beta V segments appeared in productive rearrangements either about 90% or about 30% of the time, which broadly matched IMGT annotations. V-gene and J-gene trimming of TCR beta chains was associated with a missense DCLRE1C variant in a later genetic analysis, and the association was replicated in an independent cohort. Three of the identified cytomegalovirus-associated TCR beta chains were confirmed in vitro to be specific for cytomegalovirus antigens. A later genetic analysis reported fewer N-insertions in productive TCRs among donors in an Asian-associated ancestry cluster than the approximately 670-donor mean. In a later analysis, 15,000 to 20,000 TCR beta sequences were associated with specific HLA alleles at a false discovery rate of 0.05. In a later analysis, HLA-associated TCR beta chains showed more clonal expansion and lower generation probabilities than non-associated chains that were equally common. A further reported finding was that TCR beta sequences accurately predicted the HLA-A and HLA-B alleles for most subjects in the first cohort. Sequencing depth was assumed to be roughly uniform across donors in the presence/absence analyses, though that assumption may not hold. Linkage disequilibrium might explain the correlated functional status among segregating V segments, but an unknown experimental factor could not be ruled out. The study listed 150 to 200 TCR beta chains as associated with cytomegalovirus. Because counts were too low, more than 15 rarely observed V segments, including chromosome 9 orphons, were left out of the earlier analysis of 500 to 750 of the donors. A group of highly shared sequence variants was considered likely to be a technical artifact of the sequencing pipeline. The only immune exposure information available for the cohort was CMV serostatus. A later analysis found that TCR association rates varied across HLA loci, with DRB1 alleles showing the most associated TCRs and HLA-C alleles the fewest. According to a later analysis, parvovirus B19, influenza, CMV and Epstein-Barr virus appeared linked to several top co-occurrence clusters. Because HLA typing was unavailable for some donors at each locus, only the typed subset was used in association tests. When HLA alleles, especially DR and DQ, strongly co-occurred, TCR associations were difficult to assign to individual alleles. In a later analysis, most CMV-associated TCR beta chains were found to appear HLA-restricted, with HLA associations seemingly driven largely by CMV exposure. This cohort had only TCR beta chains sequenced, and the lack of alpha or paired-chain data limited which features could be detected. In both the original and validation cohorts, the classifier was reported to diagnose cytomegalovirus status with high specificity and sensitivity.

From its cysteine to its phenylalanine, the CDR3 spans 15 amino acids. The kept DNA is CDR3 alone, 45 bases in frame from the first base. Cut back by 6 bases and 0 bases, the V and J ends lie 17 bases apart. In the germline V gene, CDR1 corresponds to SQVTM and CDR2 to ANQGSEA. Sequencing used PBMCs. The sequence is built from TRBV29-1 and TRBJ1-2; D gene: possibly TRBD1, on 5 matching bases. The TCR originated in a man aged 35 to 55 in good health and CMV-seronegative. In nucleotide form, the sequence is TGCAGCGTGGGCCTCAGGGATAAGGCTAACTATGGCTACACCTTC. This codes for CSVGLRDKANYGYTF.